The 8 T cell receptor beta chains in this list originate from one sample, sequenced in a study of blood T cell repertoires in COVID-19. TCRdb keeps only in-frame clones here, not all; method: immunoSEQ multiplex PCR. The repertoire holds tens of thousands of clones, with almost 85% as singletons. The specimen sequenced was peripheral blood. The receptors originated from a human donor in a cohort sampled during active COVID-19.

The genes are TRBV12-3 or TRBV12-4 and TRBJ1-1; D gene uncertain. V was clipped by 5 bases and J by 5 bases, with 12 bases between them. This CDR3 has 13 residues. The CDR3 sequence is CASSPGAGTEAFF. DNA for the CDR3: TGTGCCAGCAGTCCCGGTGCGGGGACTGAAGCTTTCTTT.

The V gene is TRBV21-1, the J gene TRBJ1-2; the table's TRBD1 call for D was not verified on the DNA. TRBV21-1 is deemed a pseudogene. This CDR3 is built from 14 residues. This chain's CDR3 is CASSKAYRVNGYTF. CDR3 nucleotide sequence: TGTGCCAGCAGCAAAGCGTACAGGGTGAATGGCTACACCTTC.

In DNA form, the CDR3 reads TGTGCCAGTAACTACAGGGGAATCAATCAGCCCCAGCATTTT. Translation gives CASNYRGINQPQHF. The chain couples TRBV19 to TRBJ1-5, with 7 bases identical to TRBD1. V lost 7 bases, J lost 3 bases, and 6 bases stayed unmatched. Germline V CDR1 and CDR2: LNHDA, SQIVND (reference sequence). CDR3 length: 14 amino acids.

This clone has more than one count but fewer than ten. This chain uses TRBV5-1 with TRBJ2-2, with D perhaps TRBD1 (6 bases). V lost 9 bases and J lost 1, with 10 bases in between. This CDR3 spans 13 amino acids. Germline CDR1 is SGHRS and CDR2 is YFSETQ. This CDR3 is CAISTGNTGELFF. The CDR3 DNA sequence: TGCGCCATCTCGACAGGGAACACCGGGGAGCTGTTTTTT. The whole variable domain, filled in from reference TRBV5-1 and TRBJ2-2, reads KAGVTQTPRYLIKTRGQQVTLSCSPISGHRSVSWYQQTPGQGLQFLFEYFSETQRNKGNFPGRFSGRQFSNSRSEMNVSTLELGDSALYLCAISTGNTGELFFGEGSRLTVL.

The genes are TRBV5-4 and TRBJ2-1, with 16 bases that match TRBD2. The ends lost 4 bases at V and 8 bases at J; junction bases unmatched: 3. There are 15 residues in the CDR3. Germline V gene sequence: CDR1 SGHNT, CDR2 YYREEE (reference sequence). The CDR3 DNA reads TGTGCCAGCAGCCAGGGACTAGCGGGGGGGGATGAGCAGTTCTTC. It codes for CASSQGLAGGDEQFF.

V usage is TRBV7-2 and J usage is TRBJ1-3; 7 bases map to TRBD1. Germline values: CDR1 SGHTA, CDR2 FQGNSA. V was pared by 5 bases and J by 0 bases, with 10 bases of the junction left unmatched. The CDR3 runs to 17 residues. This CDR3 reads CASSPRATGASGNTIYF. In DNA form, the CDR3 reads TGTGCCAGCAGCCCTAGGGCCACAGGGGCCTCTGGAAACACCATATATTTT.

This clone was found a few times. This rearrangement joins TRBV19 to TRBJ1-5; 7 nucleotides agree with TRBD1. Germline V gene data show CDR1 as LNHDA and CDR2 as SQIVND (reference sequence). V shed 3 bases and J 0 bases; nucleotides not matched to a gene: 8. The length of the CDR3 is 17 residues. CDR3 region: CASSMLGQPDSNQPQHF. For the CDR3, the DNA is TGTGCCAGTAGTATGTTGGGACAGCCAGATAGCAATCAGCCCCAGCATTTT. The variable domain in full, with the rest retrieved from reference TRBV19 and TRBJ1-5, is DGGITQSPKYLFRKEGQNVTLSCEQNLNHDAMYWYRQDPGQGLRLIYYSQIVNDFQKGDIAEGYSVSREKKESFPLTVTSAQKNPTAFYLCASSMLGQPDSNQPQHFGDGTRLSIL.

V is TRBV11-2 and J is TRBJ1-2; 9 bases map to TRBD1. V trimming: 2 bases; J trimming: 8 bases; junction bases outside the gene matches: 9. The CDR3 length is 15 residues. In germline, CDR1 is SGHAT, CDR2 FQNNGV. The CDR3 region is CASSLSLGTGKGYTF. In DNA form, the CDR3 reads TGTGCCAGCAGCTTAAGTCTCGGGACAGGGAAAGGCTACACCTTC.